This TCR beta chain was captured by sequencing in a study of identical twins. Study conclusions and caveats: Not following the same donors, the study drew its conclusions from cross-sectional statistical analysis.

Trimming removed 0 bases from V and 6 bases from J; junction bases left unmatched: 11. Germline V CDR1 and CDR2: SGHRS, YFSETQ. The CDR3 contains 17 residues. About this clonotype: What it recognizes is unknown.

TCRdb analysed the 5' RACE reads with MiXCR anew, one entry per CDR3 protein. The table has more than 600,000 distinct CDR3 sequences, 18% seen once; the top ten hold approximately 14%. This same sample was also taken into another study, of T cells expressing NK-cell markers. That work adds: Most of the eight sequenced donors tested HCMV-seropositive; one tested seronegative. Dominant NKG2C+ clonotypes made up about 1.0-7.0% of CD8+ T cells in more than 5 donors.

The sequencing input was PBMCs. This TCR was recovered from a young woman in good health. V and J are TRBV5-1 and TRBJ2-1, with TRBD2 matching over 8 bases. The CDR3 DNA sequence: TGCGCCAGCAGCTTGGAGGTCACCAGCGGGGGCTTCAATGAGCAGTTCTTC. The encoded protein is CASSLEVTSGGFNEQFF.